One sample yielded the 5 T cell receptor beta chains listed below, sequenced in a study of blood T cell repertoires in COVID-19. TCRdb's table, derived via immunoSEQ multiplex PCR, lists solely in-frame clones and lacks some. The sample has 110,000 or so clones, over 75% seen once; the top ten hold just over 4%. The material sequenced was peripheral blood. The receptors stem from a woman aged 70-85 years with acute or convalescent COVID-19.

The rearrangement links TRBV28 to TRBJ2-4; D perhaps matches TRBD1 (6 bases). The CDR3 is 16 amino acids. Germline loops: CDR1 MDHEN, CDR2 SYDVKM. Trimming removed 0 bases at V and 4 bases at J, with 13 bases between. CDR3 amino acids: CASSLWGASGKNIQYF. The CDR3 nucleotides read TGTGCCAGCAGTTTATGGGGGGCTTCAGGGAAAAACATTCAGTACTTC.

This clone was counted between two and nine times. The chain recombines TRBV10-2 with TRBJ2-7, with 12 bases fitting TRBD1. V gave up 0 bases and J gave up 2 bases; unmatched junction bases: 5. This CDR3 has 17 residues. CDR1 and CDR2 from the germline V gene are WSHSY and SAAADI. The CDR3 sequence is CASSESGTGGLTYEQYF. CDR3 bases: TGCGCCAGCAGTGAGTCTGGGACAGGGGGCTTGACCTACGAGCAGTACTTC.

The chain employs TRBV4-1 and TRBJ2-7, with TRBD2 as a possible D gene (5 bases). The CDR3 totals 14 residues. Germline assignment: CDR1 MGHRA and CDR2 YSYEKL. V was pared by 0 bases and J by 7 bases, with 13 bases between. The CDR3 here is CASSQDIEGWEQYF. CDR3 sequence (DNA): TGCGCCAGCAGCCAAGACATAGAGGGTTGGGAGCAGTACTTC.

This chain joins TRBV7-2 and TRBJ1-2; 9 bases are a match to TRBD1. This CDR3 is built from 15 residues. Trimming cost V 4 bases and J 7 bases; bases outside gene matches: 10. Per the germline V gene, CDR1 is SGHTA and CDR2 is FQGNSA. Written as DNA, the CDR3 is TGTGCCAGCAGCTCCTTGGGACAGGGTCTAGGTGGCTACACCTTC. It encodes CASSSLGQGLGGYTF. The full variable domain, rest sourced from reference TRBV7-2 and TRBJ1-2, is GAGVSQSPSNKVTEKGKDVELRCDPISGHTALYWYRQSLGQGLEFLIYFQGNSAPDKSGLPSDRFSAERTGGSVSTLTIQRTQQEDSAVYLCASSSLGQGLGGYTFGSGTRLTVV.

This clone was seen a single time. The chain links TRBV6-1 to TRBJ2-7; D ambiguous. The CDR3 is 13 amino acids. Germline CDR1 is MNHNS and CDR2 is SASEGT. V was trimmed by 0 bases and J by 3 bases, leaving 6 bases between them. The CDR3: CASSEAAGYEQYF. The CDR3 region has the DNA TGTGCCAGCAGTGAAGCGGCAGGCTACGAGCAGTACTTC.